This T cell receptor (beta chain) originates from a study of cytomegalovirus exposure and HLA in healthy donors. Study-wide results and caveats: Most TCRs appeared rarely, but some public TCRs recurred in many donors.

13 Jbeta primers and 60 Vbeta primers were used for the PCR. The protocol was immunoSEQ multiplex PCR, while the TCRdb copy is restricted to in-frame clones and leaves out a portion. The table has fewer than 200,000 clones, around 80% seen once. A note on this clone: Its target is not known.

The CDR3 loop spans 14 amino acids. Germline loops: CDR1 SGDLS, CDR2 YYNGEE. V trimming: 0 bases; J trimming: 5 bases; junction bases outside the gene matches: 2. The clonotype was recovered from a man aged 35 to 55 in good health and CMV-seropositive. V usage is TRBV9 and J usage is TRBJ2-1; 7 nucleotides align to TRBD2. Sequenced: PBMCs. CDR3 DNA sequence: TGTGCCAGCAGCGTAGGCGGGGGAGACAATGAGCAGTTCTTC. This codes for CASSVGGGDNEQFF.